The 6 T cell receptor beta chains below all came from one sample that was sequenced in a study of T cell responses to AZD1222 COVID-19 vaccine. Sequenced by immunoSEQ multiplex PCR; TCRdb stores in-frame clones only, minus some. The table shows roughly 140,000 clones, with about 93% occurring only once. This specimen was peripheral blood, taken on day 0 of MenACWY control vaccination. These receptors were obtained from an adult in good health.

This clone was recorded once. The chain recombines TRBV7-9 with TRBJ2-7; D remains unclear. Trimming removed 5 bases from V and 3 bases from J, with 8 bases in between. This CDR3 has 12 amino acids. CDR1 SEHNR and CDR2 FQNEAQ come from the germline V gene (reference sequence). The chain's CDR3 is CASSLRSYEQYF. The CDR3 coding sequence is TGTGCCAGCAGCCTTCGGAGCTACGAGCAGTACTTC. Variable domain in full (rest from reference TRBV7-9 and TRBJ2-7): DTGVSQNPRHKITKRGQNVTFRCDPISEHNRLYWYRQTLGQGPEFLTYFQNEAQLEKSRLLSDRFSAERPKGSFSTLEIQRTEQGDSAMYLCASSLRSYEQYFGPGTRLTVT.

This clone was picked up one time. This chain uses TRBV3-1 (or the pseudogene TRBV3-2) with TRBJ1-1; no clear D gene. With 0 bases removed from V and 10 bases from J, the gap between germline ends came to 9 bases. The germline V gene encodes CDR1 LGHDT and CDR2 YNNKEL (reference sequence). This CDR3 has 12 residues. The CDR3 is CASSQDGGVAFF. The CDR3 DNA reads TGTGCCAGCAGCCAAGACGGCGGGGTAGCTTTCTTT.

The V call is TRBV7-9, the J call TRBJ1-4; TRBD1 might be the D (6 bases). The CDR3 extends over 16 amino acids. Germline V gene sequence: CDR1 SEHNR, CDR2 FQNEAQ (reference sequence). The V gene lost 5 bases and the J gene lost 7 bases, with 20 bases spanning the gap. The CDR3 sequence is CASSLQEGTLTEKLFF. The CDR3 DNA sequence: TGTGCCAGCAGCCTCCAGGAGGGGACACTGACTGAAAAACTGTTTTTT.

This sequence joins TRBV3-1 (or the pseudogene TRBV3-2) and TRBJ2-1; D ambiguous. In germline, CDR1 is LGHDT, CDR2 YNNKEL (reference sequence). This CDR3 region has 14 residues. Trimming left V 0 bases short and J 7 bases short, with 10 bases between. This CDR3 is CASSQDLTTNEQFF. The CDR3 DNA reads as TGTGCCAGCAGCCAAGATCTGACCACTAATGAGCAGTTCTTC.

CDR3 region: CASSVGLNGGYGYTF. The CDR3 coding sequence is TGTGCCAGCAGCGTCGGGCTGAACGGGGGCTATGGCTACACCTTC. This sequence joins TRBV11-2 and TRBJ1-2; a possible D gene is TRBD1 (5 bases). V was shortened by 5 bases and J by 4 bases, with 17 bases between the two germline ends. Germline CDR1 SGHAT, CDR2 FQNNGV. There are 15 residues in the CDR3. The full variable domain, rest sourced from reference TRBV11-2 and TRBJ1-2, is EAGVAQSPRYKIIEKRQSVAFWCNPISGHATLYWYQQILGQGPKLLIQFQNNGVVDDSQLPKDRFSAERLKGVDSTLKIQPAKLEDSAVYLCASSVGLNGGYGYTFGSGTRLTVV.

The V and J genes are TRBV7-9 and TRBJ2-1; a weak D match, TRBD1 (6 bases). V shed 7 bases and J shed 4 bases, with 11 bases lying between them. The CDR3 spans 13 residues. Germline loops: CDR1 SEHNR, CDR2 FQNEAQ (reference sequence). The CDR3 bases are TGTGCCAGCACCCTAGGACAGTACAATGAGCAGTTCTTC. Its translation: CASTLGQYNEQFF.